The clone carrying this TCR beta chain was seen a handful of times. The CDR3 totals 12 residues. The V end lost 3 bases, the J end lost 4 bases, and 5 bases lay between the germline ends. Template switching supplied a universal primer site; unique molecular identifiers were carried on the cDNA. TCRdb reprocessed the 5' RACE reads via MiXCR and lists one record per CDR3 protein. The profile covers about 340,000 distinct CDR3 sequences, with about 12% appearing a single time and around 7.8% taken by the ten largest. The sample originates from a study of identical twins. These same records also appear under a second study, on yellow fever vaccine responses in identical twins.

This chain joins TRBV12-3 or TRBV12-4 and TRBJ2-3, with D unclear. Sequences were obtained from CD8+ T cells sorted from blood. The sequence was collected from a woman aged 18 to 35 in good health. The CDR3 is CASSFMSDTQYF. The CDR3 coding sequence is TGTGCCAGCAGTTTTATGTCAGATACGCAGTATTTT.